Following are 14 T cell receptor beta chains from one sample sequenced in a study of spatial heterogeneity in lung cancer. Regarding time point: sample taken at primary tumor resection. TCRdb used MiXCR to reprocess the 5' RACE reads, holding one entry per CDR3 protein. The sample contains about 38,000 distinct CDR3 sequences, around 7.5% of which appear only once. Sample: PBMCs, taken at surgery. These TCRs come from a male donor with early-stage non-small cell lung cancer.

There are many counts of this clonotype. The genes are TRBV6-6 and TRBJ1-1; no clear D gene. Germline values: CDR1 MNHNY, CDR2 SVGAGI (reference sequence). With 6 bases removed from V and 1 base from J, the gap between germline ends came to 9 bases. The CDR3 covers 13 residues. The CDR3 DNA is TGTGCCAGCAGGGTCCACGAGAACACTGAAGCTTTCTTT. This gives the protein CASRVHENTEAFF.

This chain joins TRBV7-2 and TRBJ1-3; no firm D call. Germline V gives CDR1 SGHTA, CDR2 FQGNSA. V was shortened by 2 bases and J by 0 bases, with 5 bases between the two germline ends. The CDR3 covers 14 residues. The CDR3 DNA sequence: TGTGCCAGCAGCTTAACGGCCTCTGGAAACACCATATATTTT. The encoded protein is CASSLTASGNTIYF.

This clonotype was recorded a few times. This chain joins TRBV6-5 and TRBJ1-2; D gene ambiguous. This CDR3 is 16 amino acids long. Trimming removed 6 bases from V and 7 bases from J, with 24 bases in between. Germline CDR1 is MNHEY and CDR2 is SVGAGI. DNA for the CDR3: TGTGCCAGCAGCCAGGTCGCGGGGTGGTTCATTTCTGGCTACACCTTC. Translation gives CASSQVAGWFISGYTF.

As to this clonotype: A much larger clonotype is one base distant, so this may be a read error. This chain links TRBV6-2 or TRBV6-3 with TRBJ2-1, with no clear D. The germline V gene has CDR1 MNHEY and CDR2 SVGEGT. The CDR3 covers 11 residues. CDR3 region: CASSNSDELFF. The CDR3 nucleotides read TGTGCCAGCAGCAACTCCGATGAGCTGTTCTTC.

This clonotype occurred many times. The chain is built from TRBV24-1 and TRBJ1-5; no definite D call. Germline V gene data show CDR1 as KGHDR and CDR2 as SFDVKD. This CDR3 has 15 residues. V lost 4 bases and J lost 2, with 11 bases in between. The CDR3 region has the DNA TGTGCCACCAGTGACCCTTCCCGCGGCAATCAGCCCCAGCATTTT. Translating it yields CATSDPSRGNQPQHF.

This clonotype was recorded at least ten times. The V and J genes are TRBV12-3 or TRBV12-4 and TRBJ1-2, with a weak D call TRBD1 (5 bases). The CDR3 sequence is 12 residues long. V was shortened by 9 bases and J by 2 bases, with 10 bases between the two germline ends. CDR3 nucleotide sequence: TGTGCCAGTGGGCGGGGGAACTATGGCTACACCTTC. Translating gives CASGRGNYGYTF.

This clonotype was recorded many times. The chain is built from TRBV30 and TRBJ2-1, with D uncertain. Germline V CDR1 and CDR2: GTSNPN, SVGIG (reference sequence). The CDR3 length is 13 residues. With 2 bases removed from V and 10 bases from J, the gap between germline ends came to 15 bases. The DNA for the CDR3 is TGTGCCTGGAGTACGGGTCTCTCGAAGGAGCAGTTCTTC. It is translated as CAWSTGLSKEQFF.

This clonotype was detected many times. In DNA, the CDR3 is TGTGCCAGCAGTTACTCGGGCAGTACTAAAGAGACCCAGTACTTC. This sequence encodes CASSYSGSTKETQYF. This chain joins TRBV6-5 and TRBJ2-5, with no clear D. V was pared by 0 bases and J by 3 bases, with 11 bases between. The CDR3 extends over 15 amino acids. In germline, CDR1 is MNHEY, CDR2 SVGAGI.

The rearrangement uses TRBV6-2 or TRBV6-3 and TRBJ2-5; 9 bases fit TRBD2. This CDR3 has 20 residues. From germline, CDR1 is MNHEY and CDR2 SVGEGT. V shed 1 base and J 2 bases; nucleotides not matched to a gene: 17. The CDR3 DNA reads TGTGCCAGCAGTTACTATATTTCGGGGCAGGGACTAGCCTCACAAGAGACCCAGTACTTC. Translation: CASSYYISGQGLASQETQYF.

This clonotype was detected a few times. The chain couples TRBV6-5 to TRBJ1-2; no definite D call. This CDR3 is built from 15 residues. Trimming took 2 bases from V and 8 from J, leaving 18 bases between them. The germline V gene has CDR1 MNHEY and CDR2 SVGAGI. In DNA form, the CDR3 reads TGTGCCAGCAGTTACCTCCCTGCTGGGAAGGAGGGCTACACCTTC. It is translated as CASSYLPAGKEGYTF.

The chain carries TRBV11-2 and TRBJ2-3; no clear D gene. Germline CDR1 reads SGHAT; CDR2 reads FQNNGV. The V end lost 4 bases, the J end lost 5 bases, and 19 bases lay between the germline ends. This CDR3 has 16 amino acids. The CDR3 DNA reads TGTGCCAGCAGCTCAGGCGGAGCCGCACGGAAAGATACGCAGTATTTT. Residues: CASSSGGAARKDTQYF. The full variable domain, completed using reference TRBV11-2 and TRBJ2-3, is EAGVAQSPRYKIIEKRQSVAFWCNPISGHATLYWYQQILGQGPKLLIQFQNNGVVDDSQLPKDRFSAERLKGVDSTLKIQPAKLEDSAVYLCASSSGGAARKDTQYFGPGTRLTVL.

This clonotype was counted at least ten times. This chain joins TRBV30 and TRBJ1-1, with D unclear. The CDR3 runs to 15 residues. Per germline, CDR1 GTSNPN and CDR2 SVGIG (reference sequence). Deletions cut 4 bases from V and 1 base from J, with 16 bases between. CDR3 region: CAWNPPGRRNTEAFF. The CDR3 nucleotides are TGTGCCTGGAACCCCCCGGGCAGGCGGAACACTGAAGCTTTCTTT. Supplemented by reference TRBV30 and TRBJ1-1, the full variable domain reads SQTIHQWPATLVQPVGSPLSLECTVEGTSNPNLYWYRQAAGRGLQLLFYSVGIGQISSEVPQNLSASRPQDRQFILSSKKLLLSDSGFYLCAWNPPGRRNTEAFFGQGTRLTVV.

This clonotype was detected ten times or more. The rearrangement joins TRBV7-2 to TRBJ1-4, with TRBD1 identical over 7 bases. The length of the CDR3 is 16 residues. Trimming cost V 2 bases and J 2 bases; bases outside gene matches: 5. CDR1 and CDR2 (germline): SGHTA, FQGNSA. CDR3 bases: TGTGCCAGCAGCTTACAGGGGGGCACCACTAATGAAAAACTGTTTTTT. Translated: CASSLQGGTTNEKLFF.

At least ten counts were recorded for this clonotype. This chain links TRBV5-1 with TRBJ1-2, with D perhaps TRBD1 (5 bases). V was pared by 0 bases and J by 3 bases, with 12 bases between. Per germline, CDR1 SGHRS and CDR2 YFSETQ. CDR3 length: 15 amino acids. CDR3 sequence: CASSLAIGRDYGYTF. The CDR3 nucleotides are TGCGCCAGCAGCTTGGCGATTGGCAGGGACTATGGCTACACCTTC.